This TCR beta chain was recorded in a study of read filtering for tumor transcriptome and immune sequencing. At the level of the study: By R-ISS, stages I, II and III held roughly 8, 16 and 7 patients. Per sample, TCR-region reads ranged about 4 to 11 million by IR-seq, roughly 75 to 1,400 by RNA-seq.

Study-wide results and caveats: About four fifths of IR-seq clonotypes had a single read, yet these held around 3.5% of reads.

Molecular barcoded adaptors covering alpha/delta and beta/gamma chains were used on 400 to 450 ng RNA. TCRdb reprocessed the reads via MiXCR and lists one record per CDR3 protein. The table lists under 150,000 distinct CDR3 sequences, less than 15% of them singletons. Germline V lookup: CDR1 KGHDR, CDR2 SFDVKD. V lost 8 bases and J 0 bases, leaving 6 bases between the germline ends. The length of the CDR3 is 13 residues. Every patient had bone marrow sampled while the disease was active. This clonotype was recorded many times. The antigen remains unidentified. This TCR was recovered from a donor aged 40 or over with multiple myeloma. The sequenced sample consisted of a population of CD138-negative cells sorted from bone marrow. The V call is TRBV24-1, the J call TRBJ2-2, with a tentative D call TRBD2 (6 bases). The CDR3, as DNA: TGTGCCACCACTAGCGCGAACACCGGGGAGCTGTTTTTT. Residues: CATTSANTGELFF.